One sample yielded the 5 T cell receptor beta chains listed below, sequenced in a study of blood T cell repertoires in COVID-19. The repertoire was sequenced with immunoSEQ multiplex PCR; TCRdb's copy has only in-frame clones and lacks some. Of about 230,000 clones in the sample, roughly 80% are singletons; the top ten hold around 7.2%. Sequenced: peripheral blood. Every receptor here comes from a woman older than 75 with COVID-19, enrolled during active disease.

The chain's CDR3 is CASRRGEAFF. The CDR3 DNA is TGTGCCAGCAGACGGGGTGAAGCTTTCTTT. The chain is built from TRBV6-6 and TRBJ1-1; the D is unclear. The germline V gene encodes CDR1 MNHNY and CDR2 SVGAGI (reference sequence). The CDR3 spans 10 residues. V was pared by 6 bases and J by 7 bases, with 6 bases between.

The chain has TRBV30 and TRBJ2-5; unclear D gene. Germline assignment: CDR1 GTSNPN and CDR2 SVGIG (reference sequence). Trimming left V 4 bases short and J 3 bases short, with 6 bases between. The CDR3 extends over 11 amino acids. CDR3 sequence: CAWKSEETQYF. CDR3 DNA: TGTGCCTGGAAGAGCGAAGAGACCCAGTACTTC.

The CDR3 nucleotides read TGTGCCAGCTCACCATATGGGGGCGAGGGTGGCTACACCTTC. Its protein product is CASSPYGGEGGYTF. V usage is TRBV18 and J usage is TRBJ1-2; D possibly corresponds to TRBD1 (6 bases). Germline CDR1 KGHSH, CDR2 LQKENI. V shed 2 bases and J shed 7 bases, with 14 bases lying between them. The CDR3 loop spans 14 amino acids.

This clone has only a few counts. The rearrangement joins TRBV6-5 to TRBJ1-1; no clear D. Germline loops: CDR1 MNHEY, CDR2 SVGAGI. V was cut by 6 bases and J by 5 bases, with 7 bases left in between. The CDR3 spans 11 residues. CDR3 protein: CASRTGTEAFF. The CDR3 bases are TGTGCCAGCAGAACCGGGACTGAAGCTTTCTTT.

The sample holds one count of this clone. The CDR3 spells CASSLGQGEGLSQPQHF. The CDR3 nucleotides are TGCGCCAGCAGCTTGGGACAGGGAGAGGGCTTGAGTCAGCCCCAGCATTTT. V is TRBV5-1 and J is TRBJ1-5, with 7 bases lining up with TRBD1. The germline V gene has CDR1 SGHRS and CDR2 YFSETQ. The CDR3 sequence is 17 residues long. The V and J ends lost 0 bases and 6 bases, in that order; junction bases with no gene match: 12.